These 30 T cell receptor beta chains share one sample of origin, sequenced in a study of Graves' ophthalmopathy and Graves' hyperthyroidism. Amplification from RNA transcripts yielded the TCR beta CDR3 regions. In the first round, RT-PCR was carried out with HTBI primers, and a multiplex PCR formed the second round. MiXCR, run by TCRdb on the multiplex PCR reads, gives a single entry per CDR3 protein. The table lists 600,000 to 700,000 distinct CDR3 sequences, about two fifths of them singletons, with 3% to 4% in the top ten. The specimen sequenced was peripheral blood. These receptors all come from an adult man with Graves' ophthalmopathy.

For this clonotype: At one boundary the junction diverges from the germline segment, which might be a read error. The V and J genes are TRBV6-1 and TRBJ2-7; the D is unclear. Germline V gene sequence: CDR1 MNHNS, CDR2 SASEGT. The CDR3 is 13 amino acids. The CDR3: CASSEGPSCEQYF. DNA of the CDR3: TGTGCCAGCAGTGAGGGTCCGTCCTGCGAGCAGTACTTC.

The chain combines TRBV2 with TRBJ1-6, with 10 bases lining up with TRBD1. V shed 8 bases and J 9 bases; nucleotides not matched to a gene: 10. This CDR3 comprises 15 residues. From germline, CDR1 is SNHLY and CDR2 FYNNEI. The chain's CDR3 is CASGRGQGVFSPLHF. CDR3 bases: TGTGCCAGCGGTCGTGGACAGGGGGTTTTTTCACCCCTCCACTTT.

As for this clonotype: A much larger clone differs from this one at a single base, so this may be a read error. The chain joins TRBV2 to TRBJ1-5, with TRBD1 matching over 7 bases. CDR3 size: 15 residues. Looked up from germline, CDR1 is SNHLY and CDR2 is FYNNEI. DNA for the CDR3: TGTGCCGGCAGTGTAAGGGGGCGCCTATATCAGCCCCAGCATTTT. The encoded protein is CAGSVRGRLYQPQHF.

This clonotype has just a few counts. The chain couples TRBV5-1 to TRBJ2-6; 7 bases are shared with TRBD1. This CDR3 has 16 amino acids. Trimming at V came to 4 bases and at J to 8 bases, leaving 12 bases not matched to a gene. Germline V CDR1 and CDR2: SGHRS, YFSETQ. Written as DNA, the CDR3 is TGCGCCAGCAGCGCCTCGACAGGGTCCGGGTCCAACGTCCTGACTTTC. Its protein product is CASSASTGSGSNVLTF.

In its sample, this clonotype was seen many times. The chain combines TRBV7-8 with TRBJ1-1, with D unclear. From germline, CDR1 is SGHVS and CDR2 FQNEAQ. Between the trimmed V and J ends, which lost 2 bases and 4 bases, there was a span of 11 bases. CDR3 length equals 14 residues. Here the CDR3 reads CASSLRLGATEAFF. The DNA of the CDR3 is TGTGCCAGCAGCTTAAGGTTGGGAGCCACTGAAGCTTTCTTT.

The chain has TRBV9 and TRBJ1-1, with D tentatively TRBD1 (6 bases). Trimming cost V 4 bases and J 3 bases, with 19 bases left between them. The CDR3 has 16 residues. The germline CDR1 and CDR2 sequences are SGDLS and YYNGEE. In nucleotides, the CDR3 is TGTGCCAGCAGCCAAGATTGGGGGGGCTCAGACACTGAAGCTTTCTTT. The encoded protein is CASSQDWGGSDTEAFF.

This clonotype was observed a few times. The chain is built from TRBV12-3 or TRBV12-4 and TRBJ1-1; D gene uncertain. The CDR3 is made up of 12 amino acids. Trimming stripped 3 bases from V and 7 bases from J, with 9 bases between. For the CDR3, the DNA is TGTGCCAGCAGTTTTAAGGGAAATGAAGCTTTCTTT. Its translation: CASSFKGNEAFF.

This clonotype was recorded many times. The rearrangement joins TRBV29-1 to TRBJ1-2, with a weak D call TRBD1 (5 bases). This CDR3 region has 12 residues. Germline V gene sequence: CDR1 SQVTM, CDR2 ANQGSEA. The V end was cut by 0 bases, the J end by 6 bases, with 8 bases between. As DNA, the CDR3 is TGCAGCGTTGAAGACAGGGAAAATGGCTACACCTTC. As protein: CSVEDRENGYTF.

This chain joins TRBV5-1 and TRBJ2-3; 8 nucleotides align to TRBD1. CDR3 length: 16 residues. The germline CDR1 and CDR2 sequences are SGHRS and YFSETQ. V lost 1 base and J lost 0; bases outside the gene matches: 4. This chain's CDR3 is CASSLMQGASTDTQYF. Written as DNA, the CDR3 is TGCGCCAGCAGCTTGATGCAGGGGGCTAGCACAGATACGCAGTATTTT. Together with reference TRBV5-1 and TRBJ2-3, the CDR3 gives the full variable domain: KAGVTQTPRYLIKTRGQQVTLSCSPISGHRSVSWYQQTPGQGLQFLFEYFSETQRNKGNFPGRFSGRQFSNSRSEMNVSTLELGDSALYLCASSLMQGASTDTQYFGPGTRLTVL.

This clonotype has a handful of counts. The V call is TRBV7-4, the J call TRBJ1-4; a weak D match, TRBD1 (6 bases). The CDR3 has 15 residues. Germline lookup yields CDR1 SGHVT and CDR2 SQSDAQ. Trimming shortened V by 8 bases and J by 2 bases, and 15 bases separated the two germline ends. Written as DNA, the CDR3 is TGTGCCAGCTCACGAGGGGGAGCTACTAATGAAAAACTGTTTTTT. It encodes CASSRGGATNEKLFF.

CDR3: CASRTRWGNTEAFF. The CDR3 coding sequence is TGTGCCAGCAGGACCAGGTGGGGGAACACTGAAGCTTTCTTT. The chain employs TRBV12-3 or TRBV12-4 and TRBJ1-1; the D is unclear. This CDR3 has 14 amino acids. The V end lost 6 bases, the J end lost 1 base, and 12 bases lay between the germline ends.

This clonotype occurred many times. This chain connects TRBV20-1 to TRBJ1-2; D is possibly TRBD1 (6 bases). The CDR3 is made up of 15 amino acids. Germline V gene data show CDR1 as DFQATT and CDR2 as SNEGSKA (reference sequence). With 3 bases removed from V and 2 bases from J, the gap between germline ends came to 16 bases. The CDR3 here is CSASKETGINYGYTF. The CDR3 coding sequence is TGCAGTGCTAGTAAGGAAACAGGGATCAACTATGGCTACACCTTC.

This clonotype was seen a handful of times. V usage is TRBV5-1 and J usage is TRBJ2-7; 12 bases line up with TRBD2. The germline V gene has CDR1 SGHRS and CDR2 YFSETQ. Unmatched junction bases numbered 13, after V lost 0 bases and J lost 3 bases. The CDR3 runs 19 residues. CDR3 sequence (DNA): TGCGCCAGCAGCTTGGTAGGGCTAGCGGGGGGGCCGAATGACTACGAGCAGTACTTC. This encodes CASSLVGLAGGPNDYEQYF.

In this sample, this clonotype turned up a few times. Written as DNA, the CDR3 is TGTGCCAGCAGTCCCATGGAAGGGAGTAGCAATCAGCCCCAGCATTTT. Residues: CASSPMEGSSNQPQHF. V usage is TRBV12-3 or TRBV12-4 and J usage is TRBJ1-5; D is unresolved. The CDR3 loop spans 16 amino acids. Deletions cut 5 bases from V and 0 bases from J, with 14 bases between.

The V call is TRBV5-8, the J call TRBJ2-5, with D possibly matching TRBD1 (6 bases). V lost 3 bases, J lost 2 bases, and 11 bases lay in between. From germline, CDR1 is SGHTS and CDR2 YDEGEE. The CDR3 sequence is 14 residues long. CDR3: CASSWTVNQETQYF. The CDR3 DNA sequence: TGTGCCAGCAGCTGGACAGTAAATCAAGAGACCCAGTACTTC.

This clonotype has just a few counts. The chain recombines TRBV6-5 with TRBJ1-2; no definite D call. This CDR3 spans 13 amino acids. Trimming took off 6 bases at V and 4 bases at J, with 12 bases between the two ends. Germline V lookup: CDR1 MNHEY, CDR2 SVGAGI. CDR3 in amino acids: CASSYDGIYGYTF. CDR3 in DNA: TGTGCCAGCAGCTACGACGGGATCTATGGCTACACCTTC.

About this clonotype: At one end, the junction sequence differs from germline, possibly due to a read error. The chain couples TRBV25-1 to TRBJ1-2; 7 bases fit TRBD1. Per germline, CDR1 MGHDK and CDR2 SYGVNS. This CDR3 is 13 amino acids long. The CDR3 DNA sequence: TGTGCCAGCAGATACCTACAGGGGAATGGCCACACCTTC. Residues: CASRYLQGNGHTF.

The chain has TRBV2 and TRBJ2-6; maybe TRBD2 (5 bases). Germline V gene sequence: CDR1 SNHLY, CDR2 FYNNEI. Trimming left V 7 bases short and J 0 bases short, with 13 bases between. The CDR3 is 16 residues long. The CDR3 nucleotides read TGTGCCAGCATGGAGGAAGTGGCCTCTGGGGCCAACGTCCTGACTTTC. Protein: CASMEEVASGANVLTF. The variable domain in full, completed from reference TRBV2 and TRBJ2-6, reads EPEVTQTPSHQVTQMGQEVILRCVPISNHLYFYWYRQILGQKVEFLVSFYNNEISEKSEIFDDQFSVERPDGSNFTLKIRSTKLEDSAMYFCASMEEVASGANVLTFGAGSRLTVL.

The chain couples TRBV11-1 to TRBJ2-4; 11 positions agree with TRBD2. The CDR3 has 16 amino acids. CDR1 SGHAT and CDR2 FQDESV come from the germline V gene (reference sequence). V shed 3 bases, J shed 7 bases, and the junction held 8 bases outside the gene matches. CDR3 nucleotides: TGTGCCAGCAGCTTTAGGCTAGCGGGGGGTGAGAACATTCAGTACTTC. Translating it yields CASSFRLAGGENIQYF.

This chain connects TRBV19 to TRBJ1-4; D not certain. The CDR3 extends over 13 amino acids. Deletions cut 3 bases from V and 7 bases from J, with 9 bases between. Germline V lookup: CDR1 LNHDA, CDR2 SQIVND (reference sequence). The CDR3 loop is CASSIWQTEKLFF. In nucleotides, the CDR3 is TGTGCCAGTAGTATTTGGCAGACTGAAAAACTGTTTTTT.

The chain is built from TRBV5-1 and TRBJ2-5, with D perhaps being TRBD1 or TRBD2 (5 bases each). Germline values: CDR1 SGHRS, CDR2 YFSETQ. Trimming shortened V by 3 bases and J by 5 bases, and 14 bases separated the two germline ends. This CDR3 has 14 amino acids. CDR3 in amino acids: CASSWGPGGETQYF. The CDR3 bases are TGCGCCAGCAGCTGGGGACCCGGTGGGGAGACCCAGTACTTC.

The gene calls are TRBV10-2 and TRBJ1-1; TRBD1 agrees at 11 bases. The CDR3 runs 16 residues. Germline assignment: CDR1 WSHSY and CDR2 SAAADI. V was pared by 6 bases and J by 5 bases, with 11 bases of the junction left unmatched. The CDR3, as DNA: TGCGCCAGCAGGGAAAGGGACAGGGGGGGTTATACTGAAGCTTTCTTT. This codes for CASRERDRGGYTEAFF.

Many counts were recorded for this clonotype. This chain uses TRBV2 with TRBJ2-5, with no clear D. Germline-derived CDR1 and CDR2 are SNHLY and FYNNEI. The CDR3 consists of 13 residues. V lost 4 bases to trimming and J lost 6 bases, with 12 bases between them. The CDR3 DNA reads TGTGCCAGCAGTGCTGGGGATCAGCAGACCCAGTACTTC. It specifies CASSAGDQQTQYF. Full variable domain (rest looked up from reference TRBV2 and TRBJ2-5): EPEVTQTPSHQVTQMGQEVILRCVPISNHLYFYWYRQILGQKVEFLVSFYNNEISEKSEIFDDQFSVERPDGSNFTLKIRSTKLEDSAMYFCASSAGDQQTQYFGPGTRLLVL.

V gene TRBV3-1 combines with J gene TRBJ1-1, with unresolved D. V was clipped by 0 bases and J by 10 bases, with 12 bases between them. Germline V gene lookup returns CDR1 LGHDT and CDR2 YNNKEL (reference sequence). The CDR3 runs to 13 residues. CDR3 bases: TGTGCCAGCAGCCAAGACCCCCCGGGCGGAGCTTTCTTT. Translated, it gives CASSQDPPGGAFF.

This sequence joins TRBV19 and TRBJ2-7; no firm D call. The germline V gene encodes CDR1 LNHDA and CDR2 SQIVND (reference sequence). V dropped 7 bases and J dropped 3 bases, with 16 bases sitting between them. The CDR3 contains 14 residues. The CDR3 loop reads CASTATRADYEQYF. CDR3 bases: TGTGCCAGTACCGCGACCCGGGCGGACTACGAGCAGTACTTC.

Details on this clonotype: This clone may be a read error of a much larger clone one base away. This sequence joins TRBV9 and TRBJ2-7; D might be TRBD1 or TRBD2, each matching 5 bases. The CDR3 is 15 residues long. CDR1 is SGDLS, CDR2 YYNGEE, per germline. V gave up 3 bases and J gave up 0 bases, with 13 bases separating them. CDR3: CASSGDPQSSYEQYF. In DNA form, the CDR3 reads TGTGCCAGCAGCGGGGACCCCCAAAGCTCCTACGAGCAGTACTTC.

This clonotype appeared many times. The V call is TRBV7-9, the J call TRBJ1-4, with D possibly TRBD1 on 6 matching bases. Deletions cut 2 bases from V and 2 bases from J, with 12 bases between. Germline V gene lookup returns CDR1 SEHNR and CDR2 FQNEAQ (reference sequence). This CDR3 has 16 amino acids. CDR3 DNA: TGTGCCAGCAGCTTACTGCAGGGGATGACTAATGAAAAACTGTTTTTT. Protein sequence: CASSLLQGMTNEKLFF. Full variable domain (missing parts from reference TRBV7-9 and TRBJ1-4): DTGVSQNPRHKITKRGQNVTFRCDPISEHNRLYWYRQTLGQGPEFLTYFQNEAQLEKSRLLSDRFSAERPKGSFSTLEIQRTEQGDSAMYLCASSLLQGMTNEKLFFGSGTQLSVL.

The V gene is TRBV15, the J gene TRBJ1-5, with D possibly being TRBD1 (5 bases). Trimming stripped 4 bases from V and 3 bases from J, with 10 bases between. The CDR3 sequence is 14 residues long. Germline V gives CDR1 LNHNV, CDR2 YYDKDF (reference sequence). The CDR3 DNA follows: TGTGCCACCAGCATCCAGGGAGTCAATCAGCCCCAGCATTTT. Protein: CATSIQGVNQPQHF.

This sequence joins TRBV4-3 and TRBJ1-1; TRBD1 agrees at 8 bases. The ends lost 3 bases at V and 4 bases at J; junction bases unmatched: 1. Germline assignment: CDR1 LGHNA and CDR2 YSLEER. The CDR3 sequence is 13 residues long. Here the CDR3 DNA reads TGCGCCAGCAGCCAGACAGGGGTCACTGAAGCTTTCTTT. As protein: CASSQTGVTEAFF.

The genes are TRBV9 and TRBJ2-2; 8 positions match TRBD2. Germline CDR1 SGDLS, CDR2 YYNGEE. V lost 6 bases and J lost 5; bases outside the gene matches: 3. This CDR3 comprises 13 residues. This chain's CDR3 is CASTRGVTGELFF. The CDR3 DNA is TGTGCCAGCACGCGGGGGGTGACCGGGGAGCTGTTTTTT.